This T cell receptor (beta chain) was sequenced for a study of blood T cell repertoires in COVID-19. Method: immunoSEQ multiplex PCR; TCRdb's copy keeps in-frame clones and lacks some. Among roughly 120,000 clones listed, approximately 79% were seen once. V was cut by 5 bases and J by 4 bases, with 11 bases left in between. This CDR3 region has 13 residues. Germline values: CDR1 LNHNV, CDR2 YYDKDF (reference sequence). The sequence was obtained from an elderly woman with active or convalescent COVID-19. Sequencing was carried out using peripheral blood. J is TRBJ1-1 and V is TRBV15; D unclear. The CDR3 DNA sequence: TGTGCCACCAGCCGTAGAGATGGCACTGAAGCTTTCTTT. Protein sequence: CATSRRDGTEAFF.